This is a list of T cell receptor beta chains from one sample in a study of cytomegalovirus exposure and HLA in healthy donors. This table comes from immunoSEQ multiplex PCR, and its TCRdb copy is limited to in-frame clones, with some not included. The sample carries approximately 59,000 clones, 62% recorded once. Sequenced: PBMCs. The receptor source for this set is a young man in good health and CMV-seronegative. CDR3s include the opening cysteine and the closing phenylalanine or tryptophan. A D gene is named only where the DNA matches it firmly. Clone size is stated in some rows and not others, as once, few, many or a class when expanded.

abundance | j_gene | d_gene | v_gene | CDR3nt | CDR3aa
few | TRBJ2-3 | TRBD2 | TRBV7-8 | TGTGCCAGCAGCCCGGGACTAGGGACTACAGATACGCAGTATTTT | CASSPGLGTTDTQYF
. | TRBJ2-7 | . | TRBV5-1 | TGCGCCAGCAGCTTGGATTGGGGGCGGTACGAGCAGTACTTC | CASSLDWGRYEQYF
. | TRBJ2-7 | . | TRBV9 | TGTGCCAGCAGCGTAGGGTCAGGGGTTTTCGAGCAGTACTTC | CASSVGSGVFEQYF
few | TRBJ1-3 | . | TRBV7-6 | TGTGCCAGCAGCTCCGGGTTTAGCTCTGGAAACACCATATATTTT | CASSSGFSSGNTIYF
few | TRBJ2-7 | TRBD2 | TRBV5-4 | TGTGCCAGCAGCTTGGTTGTTAGCGGGAGCTCTTACGAGCAGTACTTC | CASSLVVSGSSYEQYF
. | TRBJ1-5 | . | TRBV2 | TGTGCCAGCAGTGAAGGCGAGGTAGGGGGTCAGCCCCAGCATTTT | CASSEGEVGGQPQHF
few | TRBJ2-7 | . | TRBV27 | TGTGCCAGCAGTTTAATGGCAGGCTTCGACGAGCAGTACTTC | CASSLMAGFDEQYF
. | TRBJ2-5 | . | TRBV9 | TGTGCCAGCAGCGTAGGATTAGTAGAGACCCAGTACTTC | CASSVGLVETQYF
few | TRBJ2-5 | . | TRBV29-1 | TGCAGCGTCTCCCCGGGGTCCCAAGAGACCCAGTACTTC | CSVSPGSQETQYF
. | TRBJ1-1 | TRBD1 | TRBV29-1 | TGCAGCGTTGAAGTCGGGACAGGGTACACTGAAGCTTTCTTT | CSVEVGTGYTEAFF
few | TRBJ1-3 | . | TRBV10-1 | TGCGCCAGCAAAAACAGCTCTGGAAACACCATATATTTT | CASKNSSGNTIYF
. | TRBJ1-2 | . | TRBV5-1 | TGCGCCAGCAGCCCACAGGGTGACTATGGCTACACCTTC | CASSPQGDYGYTF
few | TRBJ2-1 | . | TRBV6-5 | TGTGCCAGCAGTCCCGCAGGATTAGGGGGTGAGCAGTTCTTC | CASSPAGLGGEQFF
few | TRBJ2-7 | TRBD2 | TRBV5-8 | TGTGCCAGCAGCCCACAGGGACTAGCGGCCCCCTCCTACGAGCAGTACTTC | CASSPQGLAAPSYEQYF
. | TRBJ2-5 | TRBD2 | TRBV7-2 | TGTGCCAGCAGCTTTAGCGGGGGAGGAGAGACCCAGTACTTC | CASSFSGGGETQYF
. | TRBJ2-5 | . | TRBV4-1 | TGCGCCAGCAGCCCGAGACAGGTTCAAGAGACCCAGTACTTC | CASSPRQVQETQYF
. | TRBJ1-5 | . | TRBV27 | TGTGCCAGCAGCCCCTGGGCAGGGGATCAGCCCCAGCATTTT | CASSPWAGDQPQHF
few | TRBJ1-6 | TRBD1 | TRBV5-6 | TGTGCCAGCAGCTTGGCAGGGGGGAATTCACCCCTCCACTTT | CASSLAGGNSPLHF
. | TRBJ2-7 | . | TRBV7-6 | TGTGCCAGCAGCTTAGCAGGCAGGGACGAGCAGTACTTC | CASSLAGRDEQYF
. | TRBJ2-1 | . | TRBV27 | TGTGCCAGCAGTGTCCGGGTATACAATGAGCAGTTCTTC | CASSVRVYNEQFF
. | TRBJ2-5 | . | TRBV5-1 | TGCGCCAGCAAGATCGCAGTAAAAGAGACCCAGTACTTC | CASKIAVKETQYF
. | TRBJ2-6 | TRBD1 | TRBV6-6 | TGTGCCAGCAACTTGCAGGGGGCGCCTGGGGCCAACGTCCTGACTTTC | CASNLQGAPGANVLTF
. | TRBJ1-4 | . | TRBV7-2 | TGTGCCAGCAGCTTAGGGGGGGCGGGAGGTGAAAAACTGTTTTTT | CASSLGGAGGEKLFF
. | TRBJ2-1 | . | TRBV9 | TGTGCCAGCAGCGTAGTAACTAGCTTCAATGAGCAGTTCTTC | CASSVVTSFNEQFF
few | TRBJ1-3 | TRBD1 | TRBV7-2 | TGTGCCAGCAGCCAAGATCAGGGGGCGCTGGGAAACACCATATATTTT | CASSQDQGALGNTIYF
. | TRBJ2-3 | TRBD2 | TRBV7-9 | TGTGCCAGCAGCTTACGAAGCGGGGGCACAGATACGCAGTATTTT | CASSLRSGGTDTQYF
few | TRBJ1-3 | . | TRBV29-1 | TGCAGCGTGGGACACAGAGGCGAAATGGGGAACACCATATATTTT | CSVGHRGEMGNTIYF
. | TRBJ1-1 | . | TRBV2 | TGTGCCAGTCTCGGCGGGGACCTACGCGTCGACACTGAAGCTTTCTTT | CASLGGDLRVDTEAFF
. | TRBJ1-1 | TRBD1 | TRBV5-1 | TGCGCCAGCAGCGAACTGGGACAGGGAGTAACTGAAGCTTTCTTT | CASSELGQGVTEAFF
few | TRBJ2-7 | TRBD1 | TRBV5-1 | TGCGCCAGCAGCCACCACGGACAGGGGACCTACGAGCAGTACTTC | CASSHHGQGTYEQYF
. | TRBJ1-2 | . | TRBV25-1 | TGTGCCAGCAGTGGGGACACCCCTAACTATGGCTACACCTTC | CASSGDTPNYGYTF
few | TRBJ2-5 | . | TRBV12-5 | TGTGCTAGTGGTTCAGACTTGCAAGAGACCCAGTACTTC | CASGSDLQETQYF
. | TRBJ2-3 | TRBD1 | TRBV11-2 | TGTGCCAGCAGCACCGGACAGGGAACAGATACGCAGTATTTT | CASSTGQGTDTQYF
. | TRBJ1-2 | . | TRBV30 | TGTGCCTGGACAGTAAGCAGTGCGGCCGGCTACACCTTC | CAWTVSSAAGYTF
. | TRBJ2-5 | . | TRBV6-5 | TGTGCCAGCAGTTCTCAGGGTCTGGGTGAGACCCAGTACTTC | CASSSQGLGETQYF
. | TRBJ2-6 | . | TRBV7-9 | TGTGCCAGCAGTCAGGGGGGCTCTGGGGCCAACGTCCTGACTTTC | CASSQGGSGANVLTF
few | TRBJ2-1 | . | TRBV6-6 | TGTGCCAGCAGCACCTTAGTCCACAATGAGCAGTTCTTC | CASSTLVHNEQFF
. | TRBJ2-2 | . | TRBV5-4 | TGTGCCAGCAGCTTGTCGTCAGGGTGGATGACCGGGGAGCTGTTTTTT | CASSLSSGWMTGELFF
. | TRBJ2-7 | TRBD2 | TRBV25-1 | TGTGCCAGCAGTGGGAGCGGGGGGGTTCAATACGAGCAGTACTTC | CASSGSGGVQYEQYF
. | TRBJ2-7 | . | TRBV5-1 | TGCGCCAGCCAGACGGGAGACTCGATAGGAGACGAGCAGTACTTC | CASQTGDSIGDEQYF
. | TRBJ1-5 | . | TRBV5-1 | TGCGCCAGCAGCTTGGACGCGGGGTATCAGCCCCAGCATTTT | CASSLDAGYQPQHF
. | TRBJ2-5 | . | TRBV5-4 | TGTGCCAGCAGCGGTGGTCCGGGAGAAGAGACCCAGTACTTC | CASSGGPGEETQYF
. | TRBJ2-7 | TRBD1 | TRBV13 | TGTGCCAGCAGCCCAACCGGGACAGGGGGGATTAGCGAGCAGTACTTC | CASSPTGTGGISEQYF